The 18 T cell receptor beta chains in this list originate from one sample, sequenced in a study of blood T cells in healthy people across ages. A J-beta primer mix and a sample-barcoded 5' primer were used in a second PCR of roughly 7 to 12 cycles. TCRdb reprocessed the 5' RACE reads via MiXCR and lists one record per CDR3 protein. The table records about 970,000 distinct CDR3 sequences, around 54% of them present only once. Input material: blood. The receptors derive from an older woman in good health.

This chain joins TRBV6-5 and TRBJ2-5, with D hard to call. V was shortened by 6 bases and J by 1 base, with 12 bases between the two germline ends. The germline V gene encodes CDR1 MNHEY and CDR2 SVGAGI. The CDR3 loop spans 14 amino acids. The CDR3 region is CASSLILGQETQYF. The CDR3 DNA reads as TGTGCCAGCAGCCTTATTTTGGGCCAAGAGACCCAGTACTTC.

This clonotype was counted between two and nine times. The chain employs TRBV28 and TRBJ2-7, with 12 bases aligning to TRBD2. V was pared by 5 bases and J by 6 bases, with 2 bases of the junction left unmatched. Germline-derived CDR1 and CDR2 are MDHEN and SYDVKM. This CDR3 has 13 amino acids. The CDR3 sequence: CASSGLAGTEQYF. In DNA form, the CDR3 reads TGTGCCAGCAGTGGACTAGCGGGAACCGAGCAGTACTTC.

This rearrangement joins TRBV7-9 to TRBJ2-5; 9 nucleotides align to TRBD1. The DNA matches TRBJ2-7 better at its end, which makes the J call doubtful. This CDR3 has 18 amino acids. Germline CDR1 SEHNR, CDR2 FQNEAQ (reference sequence). The CDR3 region has the DNA TGTGCCAGCAGCTTATTGATGTGGGGACAGGGCATTCCCTACGAGCAGTACTTC. As protein: CASSLLMWGQGIPYEQYF.

CDR3 DNA sequence: TGCAGTGCTAGAGTAGCGGGAGAGGGGGAATGGCAGTACTTC. Its translation is CSARVAGEGEWQYF. The J gene is TRBJ2-5, the V gene TRBV20-1; 9 bases agree with TRBD2. The CDR3 has 14 residues. CDR1 and CDR2 (germline): DFQATT, SNEGSKA (reference sequence). The junction had 11 bases not matched to a gene; V was cut back by 1 base and J by 11 bases.

The chain links TRBV7-2 to TRBJ2-7, with D possibly being TRBD2 (5 bases). The CDR3 length is 16 residues. CDR1 is SGHTA, CDR2 FQGNSA, per germline. Trimming took 1 base from V and 6 from J, leaving 19 bases between them. The chain's CDR3 is CASSLVTPQVGGEQYF. The CDR3 DNA sequence: TGTGCCAGCAGCTTAGTCACCCCCCAGGTCGGAGGCGAGCAGTACTTC.

This sequence joins TRBV20-1 and TRBJ2-7, with D perhaps matching TRBD2 (6 bases). V dropped 4 bases and J dropped 0 bases, with 13 bases sitting between them. Looked up from germline, CDR1 is DFQATT and CDR2 is SNEGSKA (reference sequence). The CDR3 is 14 amino acids. CDR3 nucleotide sequence: TGCAGTGCTAACGGGTACGGGAGCTCCTACGAGCAGTACTTC. Encoded protein: CSANGYGSSYEQYF.

This sequence joins TRBV4-2 and TRBJ2-4; no firm D call. The J call may be faulty, since TRBJ2-7 better matches the DNA end. The CDR3 extends over 17 amino acids. Germline V lookup: CDR1 LGHNA, CDR2 YNFKEQ. The CDR3 region has the DNA TGTGCCAGCAGCCAAGACGGTCAAGGGATGAGCTCCTACGAGCAGTACTTC. Amino acids: CASSQDGQGMSSYEQYF.

This clonotype was seen a few times. CDR3: CASSPVSRTDTQYF. CDR3 DNA sequence: TGTGCCAGCAGCCCCGTTTCTCGGACAGATACGCAGTATTTT. The chain is built from TRBV13 and TRBJ2-3; D gene uncertain. This CDR3 has 14 amino acids. Germline V lookup: CDR1 PRHDT, CDR2 FYEKMQ (reference sequence). The V gene lost 5 bases and the J gene lost 3 bases, with 12 bases spanning the gap.

The sample holds many counts of this clonotype. The V and J genes are TRBV4-1 and TRBJ1-4; D call uncertain. Deletions cut 1 base from V and 4 bases from J, with 16 bases between. Germline assignment: CDR1 MGHRA and CDR2 YSYEKL. The CDR3 runs to 17 residues. The CDR3 bases are TGCGCCAGCAGCCAAGGCACCAACAACGCTGTTAATGAAAAACTGTTTTTT. Translating it yields CASSQGTNNAVNEKLFF.

This clonotype appeared a few times. V and J are TRBV11-1 and TRBJ2-3; no clear D. V dropped 7 bases and J dropped 1 base, with 15 bases sitting between them. CDR1 SGHAT and CDR2 FQDESV come from the germline V gene (reference sequence). The CDR3 totals 15 residues. The DNA of the CDR3 is TGTGCCAGCAACCAAGGAGTATTGGGCACAGATACGCAGTATTTT. This codes for CASNQGVLGTDTQYF.

The J gene is TRBJ2-7, the V gene TRBV9, with D possibly TRBD2 on 5 matching bases. CDR3 size: 14 residues. Deletions cut 0 bases from V and 5 bases from J, with 12 bases between. CDR1 and CDR2 from the germline V gene are SGDLS and YYNGEE. CDR3 residues: CASSVAIGSDEQYF. The CDR3 coding sequence is TGTGCCAGCAGCGTAGCTATTGGGAGTGACGAGCAGTACTTC.

This clonotype was counted a few times. The rearrangement joins TRBV29-1 to TRBJ2-3; 13 bases match TRBD2. With V trimmed by 6 bases and J by 4 bases, 7 bases remained unmatched. This CDR3 region has 15 residues. CDR1 SQVTM and CDR2 ANQGSEA come from the germline V gene. As DNA, the CDR3 is TGCAGCGTCGGGGGACTAGCGGGATGGTCAGATACGCAGTATTTT. Translating it yields CSVGGLAGWSDTQYF.

CDR3 DNA sequence: TGCAGTGCCCCGATGGGGGCTGTGAACACTGAAGCTTTCTTT. The encoded protein is CSAPMGAVNTEAFF. J is TRBJ1-1 and V is TRBV20-1; D is possibly TRBD1 (6 bases). V was pared by 6 bases and J by 0 bases, with 14 bases between. The germline CDR1 and CDR2 sequences are DFQATT and SNEGSKA (reference sequence). The CDR3 is 14 residues long.

The chain employs TRBV3-1 and TRBJ2-7; 9 nucleotides agree with TRBD2. The CDR3 consists of 13 residues. The trim removed 6 bases at V and 6 bases at J, leaving 6 bases unmatched. Germline CDR1 is LGHDT and CDR2 is YNNKEL (reference sequence). The CDR3 protein is CASSYGLAREQYF. In DNA, the CDR3 is TGTGCCAGCAGTTACGGACTAGCGCGCGAGCAGTACTTC.

This clonotype was detected once. DNA for the CDR3: TGTGCCAGCAGCCCTGCGGACCTATCCTACAATGAGCAGTTCTTC. Protein sequence: CASSPADLSYNEQFF. The V call is TRBV11-2, the J call TRBJ2-1; D is unclear. The CDR3 contains 15 residues. Germline CDR1 is SGHAT and CDR2 is FQNNGV. V lost 5 bases and J lost 1, with 12 bases in between.

This chain connects TRBV6-5 to TRBJ2-1; 7 bases map to TRBD1. The germline V gene encodes CDR1 MNHEY and CDR2 SVGAGI. J lost 14 bases, V lost 6 bases, and 7 bases had no gene match. The CDR3 is made up of 11 amino acids. CDR3 DNA: TGTGCCAGCAGCCGTGGGACAGTGGAGTTCTTC. It specifies CASSRGTVEFF.

This clonotype was seen a few times. The CDR3 DNA reads TGTGCCAGCGGTATAGGAACAGATGAGCAGTTCTTC. Its protein product is CASGIGTDEQFF. V usage is TRBV6-1 and J usage is TRBJ2-1; D unresolved. The CDR3 is made up of 12 amino acids. Germline V gene data show CDR1 as MNHNS and CDR2 as SASEGT. V lost 8 bases, J lost 8 bases, and 13 bases lay in between.

The J gene is TRBJ2-3, the V gene TRBV7-3; D perhaps matches TRBD1 (5 bases). From germline, CDR1 is SGHTA and CDR2 FQGTGA. The CDR3 contains 15 residues. The germline V and J ends were trimmed by 6 bases and 1 base, with 14 bases remaining between them. The chain's CDR3 is CASSPQGLRTDTQYF. CDR3 in DNA: TGTGCCAGCAGTCCTCAGGGCCTACGCACAGATACGCAGTATTTT.